One T cell receptor beta chain is described in this entry. The method was immunoSEQ multiplex PCR; TCRdb's version includes in-frame clones alone and lacks a portion of them. The sample includes 150,000 to 200,000 clones, more than 90% seen only once; the top ten take around 1.5%. The data were obtained in a study of control samples from healthy donors and cancer patients. CDR3 length: 14 residues. Germline CDR1 is SGHTA and CDR2 is FQGNSA. V gave up 2 bases and J gave up 4 bases, with 9 bases separating them. The sample taken for sequencing was blood. The source of this sequence is a young man in good health. The chain is built from TRBV7-2 and TRBJ1-3, with D perhaps TRBD1 (5 bases). The CDR3 coding sequence is TGTGCCAGCAGCTTAAGCAGGGAAGGAAACACCATATATTTT. Translated: CASSLSREGNTIYF.